This TCR beta chain was identified during a study of post-analysis software for immune sequencing data. Study overall: Disease courses included relapsing-remitting, secondary progressive and progressive-relapsing multiple sclerosis.

This clonotype was seen only a few times. Its target is unknown. Study findings and constraints: Five TRBV segments appeared more often in patients than in controls, and TRBV5-6, TRBV5-1 and TRBV20-1 were among these. Normalized Chao1 diversity in multiple sclerosis patients fell significantly below that of controls.

From germline, CDR1 is SQVTM and CDR2 ANQGSEA. This CDR3 contains 14 residues. V trimming: 7 bases; J trimming: 6 bases; junction bases outside the gene matches: 5. Prepared TCR beta cDNA libraries contained unique molecular identifiers. TCRdb re-called the PCR reads with MiXCR, one entry per CDR3 protein. Of around 400,000 distinct CDR3 sequences in the sample, about 40% were seen once. This sequence was found in a girl aged 2 to 10 with multiple sclerosis. V is TRBV29-1 and J is TRBJ2-1; TRBD2 agrees at 14 bases. The sample was blood. This CDR3 reads CSAAGTSGSNEQFF. The CDR3 DNA reads TGCAGCGCCGCCGGGACTAGCGGGAGCAATGAGCAGTTCTTC.